A single sample gave rise to the 15 T cell receptor beta chains below, sequenced in a study of glioma-infiltrating T cells after dendritic cell vaccination. Sequencing used immunoSEQ multiplex PCR; TCRdb keeps in-frame clones, though not all of them. The sample yields fewer than 50,000 clones, approximately 84% seen once. The sequenced sample was blood, obtained before dendritic cell vaccination. These receptors all come from a human donor with glioblastoma.

V and J are TRBV7-3 and TRBJ2-3; D is perhaps TRBD2 (5 bases). The germline V and J ends were trimmed by 5 bases and 2 bases, with 20 bases remaining between them. Germline assignment: CDR1 SGHTA and CDR2 FQGTGA. This CDR3 comprises 17 residues. The CDR3 DNA is TGTGCCAGCAGCCCCAATGAGGGCCAAGGGCTCACAGATACGCAGTATTTT. Its protein product is CASSPNEGQGLTDTQYF.

This clone appeared once. This chain uses TRBV7-9 with TRBJ1-2, with D perhaps matching TRBD1 (6 bases). V lost 5 bases and J lost 6, with 22 bases in between. The CDR3 spans 16 residues. Per the germline V gene, CDR1 is SEHNR and CDR2 is FQNEAQ (reference sequence). The CDR3 DNA follows: TGTGCCAGCAGCCCCGACGTCTCCGGGACACCGAATGGCTACACCTTC. Amino acid sequence: CASSPDVSGTPNGYTF.

V usage is TRBV7-2 and J usage is TRBJ1-2, with D possibly TRBD1 on 6 matching bases. The CDR3 spans 16 residues. From germline, CDR1 is SGHTA and CDR2 FQGNSA. Between the trimmed V and J ends, which lost 7 bases and 8 bases, there was a span of 26 bases. CDR3 loop: CASTSFGGRGARGYTF. The CDR3 DNA is TGTGCCAGCACCTCCTTCGGAGGGAGGGGGGCGAGGGGCTACACCTTC.

By proportion, this clone is medium-sized. The chain is built from TRBV4-3 and TRBJ2-7; tentatively, D is TRBD1 (6 bases). Trimming took off 2 bases at V and 4 bases at J, with 12 bases between the two ends. Per the germline V gene, CDR1 is LGHNA and CDR2 is YSLEER. This CDR3 spans 14 amino acids. The CDR3 spells CASSQTTGIYEQYF. CDR3 coding DNA: TGCGCCAGCAGCCAAACGACAGGTATATACGAGCAGTACTTC.

V gene TRBV15 combines with J gene TRBJ1-1; D gene ambiguous. The CDR3 sequence is 15 residues long. The germline V and J ends were trimmed by 5 bases and 4 bases, with 17 bases remaining between them. The germline V gene has CDR1 LNHNV and CDR2 YYDKDF (reference sequence). In DNA, the CDR3 is TGTGCCACCAGCCCCATCCGGGGAGGTGGCACTGAAGCTTTCTTT. Its protein is CATSPIRGGGTEAFF.

The V and J genes are TRBV27 and TRBJ2-5, with D possibly being TRBD1 (6 bases). Trimming stripped 1 base from V and 5 bases from J, with 14 bases between. Germline V gene data show CDR1 as MNHEY and CDR2 as SMNVEV (reference sequence). The CDR3 has 15 amino acids. CDR3 sequence: CASSLFWGPGETQYF. CDR3 sequence (DNA): TGTGCCAGCAGTTTATTTTGGGGGCCGGGGGAGACCCAGTACTTC.

The chain couples TRBV6-5 to TRBJ2-1, with 12 bases fitting TRBD2. The CDR3 has 15 amino acids. The V and J ends lost 0 bases and 9 bases, in that order; junction bases with no gene match: 3. Germline V lookup: CDR1 MNHEY, CDR2 SVGAGI. As DNA, the CDR3 is TGTGCCAGCAGTTACTCGACTAGCGGGGGCGGTGAGCAGTTCTTC. This translates into CASSYSTSGGGEQFF.

The V call is TRBV4-3, the J call TRBJ1-1, with D perhaps matching TRBD1 (5 bases). Germline V gives CDR1 LGHNA, CDR2 YSLEER. Trimming removed 0 bases from V and 5 bases from J, with 13 bases in between. The CDR3 has 15 amino acids. CDR3 region: CASSQDSQGRTEAFF. For the CDR3, the DNA is TGCGCCAGCAGCCAAGATTCCCAGGGAAGGACTGAAGCTTTCTTT.

V is TRBV4-2 and J is TRBJ2-7, with a weak D call TRBD1 (5 bases). Germline-derived CDR1 and CDR2 are LGHNA and YNFKEQ. This CDR3 contains 17 residues. V gave up 0 bases and J gave up 0 bases, with 15 bases separating them. CDR3 loop: CASSQERPGWSSYEQYF. The CDR3 nucleotides are TGTGCCAGCAGCCAAGAGCGTCCAGGGTGGAGCTCCTACGAGCAGTACTTC.

Notes on this clone: Here the CDR3 omits its conserved ending phenylalanine or tryptophan, so a read error is the likely source. J is TRBJ1-6 and V is TRBV4-1, with D perhaps matching TRBD1 (6 bases). Germline CDR1 and CDR2: MGHRA and YSYEKL. Trimming took 1 base from V and 8 from J, leaving 21 bases between them. The CDR3 has 18 amino acids. The chain's CDR3 is CASSQAVRRGTPYSPLHS. The CDR3 nucleotides read TGCGCCAGCAGCCAAGCAGTGCGTCGAGGGACACCATATTCACCCCTCCACTCT.

The chain combines TRBV6-5 with TRBJ2-7; TRBD1 matches 7 bases. With V trimmed by 5 bases and J by 0 bases, 4 bases remained unmatched. The CDR3 runs 14 residues. The germline V gene has CDR1 MNHEY and CDR2 SVGAGI. CDR3 nucleotides: TGTGCCAGCAGTCTACGGGACAGCTCCTACGAGCAGTACTTC. It codes for CASSLRDSSYEQYF.

This clone was detected only once. The rearrangement joins TRBV5-4 to TRBJ2-7; 11 bases map to TRBD2. Germline V lookup: CDR1 SGHNT, CDR2 YYREEE (reference sequence). With V trimmed by 1 base and J by 7 bases, 7 bases remained unmatched. This CDR3 is built from 15 residues. This CDR3 reads CASSLTLAGVAEQYF. The CDR3 DNA reads TGTGCCAGCAGCTTGACACTAGCGGGGGTCGCTGAGCAGTACTTC.

The V call is TRBV11-2, the J call TRBJ2-1, with a possible D match to TRBD1 (5 bases). V gave up 0 bases and J gave up 6 bases, with 9 bases separating them. The germline gives CDR1 SGHAT, CDR2 FQNNGV. The CDR3 is 14 residues long. CDR3 loop: CASSLDGAANEQFF. CDR3 coding DNA: TGTGCCAGCAGCTTAGATGGGGCCGCCAATGAGCAGTTCTTC.

The genes are TRBV6-5 and TRBJ2-7, with D perhaps matching TRBD1 (5 bases). There are 13 residues in the CDR3. Germline CDR1 is MNHEY and CDR2 is SVGAGI. V dropped 0 bases and J dropped 2 bases, with 5 bases sitting between them. The chain's CDR3 is CASSYSGPYEQYF. CDR3 nucleotide sequence: TGTGCCAGCAGTTACTCGGGGCCCTACGAGCAGTACTTC.

This clone was observed a few times. The rearrangement links TRBV6-1 to TRBJ1-4; perhaps TRBD1 as D (6 bases). The CDR3 has 14 residues. Trimming stripped 7 bases from V and 2 bases from J, with 11 bases between. Germline loops: CDR1 MNHNS, CDR2 SASEGT. The CDR3 spells CASNQGPTNEKLFF. CDR3 nucleotides: TGTGCCAGCAATCAGGGGCCCACTAATGAAAAACTGTTTTTT.